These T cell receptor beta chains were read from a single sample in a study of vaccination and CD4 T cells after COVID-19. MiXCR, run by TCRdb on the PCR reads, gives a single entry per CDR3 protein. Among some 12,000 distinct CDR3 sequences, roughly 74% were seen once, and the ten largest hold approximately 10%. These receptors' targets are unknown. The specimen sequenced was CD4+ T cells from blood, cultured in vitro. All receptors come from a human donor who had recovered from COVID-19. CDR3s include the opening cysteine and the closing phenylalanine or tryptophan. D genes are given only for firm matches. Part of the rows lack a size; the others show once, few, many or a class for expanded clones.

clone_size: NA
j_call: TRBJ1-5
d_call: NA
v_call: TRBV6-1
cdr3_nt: TGTGCCAGCACCCCCCCCGGGAGTAGCAATCAGCCCCAGCATTTT
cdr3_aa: CASTPPGSSNQPQHF

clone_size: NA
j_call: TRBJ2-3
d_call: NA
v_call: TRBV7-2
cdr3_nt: TGTGCCAGCAGCTTAGTAGGAGGGCGCCCAGATACGCAGTATTTT
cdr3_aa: CASSLVGGRPDTQYF

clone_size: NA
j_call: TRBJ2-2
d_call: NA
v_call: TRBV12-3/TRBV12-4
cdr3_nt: TGTGCCAGCACCGCGTGGGGGGCCTCCGGGGAGCTGTTTTTT
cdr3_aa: CASTAWGASGELFF

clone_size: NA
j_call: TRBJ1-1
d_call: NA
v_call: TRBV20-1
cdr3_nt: TGCAGTGCCCGCAGGGAAACTGAAGCTTTCTTT
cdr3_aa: CSARRETEAFF

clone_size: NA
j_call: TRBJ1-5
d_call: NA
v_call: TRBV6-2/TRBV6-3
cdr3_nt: TGTGCCAGCAGTCCCTCTTTTCGACGTGGGGATAGCAATCAGCCCCAGCATTTT
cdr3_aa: CASSPSFRRGDSNQPQHF

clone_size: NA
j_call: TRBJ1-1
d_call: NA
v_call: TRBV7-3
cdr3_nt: TGTGCCAGCAGCTCCCAGGGTGTCACTGAAGCTTTCTTT
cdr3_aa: CASSSQGVTEAFF

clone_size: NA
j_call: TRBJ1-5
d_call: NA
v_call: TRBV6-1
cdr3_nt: TGTGCCAGCAGTCTGAGTAGCAATCAGCCCCAGCATTTT
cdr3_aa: CASSLSSNQPQHF

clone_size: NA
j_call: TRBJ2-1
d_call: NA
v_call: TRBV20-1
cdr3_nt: TGCAGTGCTAGCGTCTCTGACAATGAGCAGTTCTTC
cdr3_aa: CSASVSDNEQFF

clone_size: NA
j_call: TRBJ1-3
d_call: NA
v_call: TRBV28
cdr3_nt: TGTGCCAGCAGCCTCTTCGTCACACAGTTCGGAAACACCATATATTTT
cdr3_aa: CASSLFVTQFGNTIYF

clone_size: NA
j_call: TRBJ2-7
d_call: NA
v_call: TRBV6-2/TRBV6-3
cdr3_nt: TGTGCCAGCAGTCCCGACGGTTTTGGGCAGTACTTC
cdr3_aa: CASSPDGFGQYF

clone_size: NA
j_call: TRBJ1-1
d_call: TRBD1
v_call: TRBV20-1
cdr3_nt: TGCAGTGGCGCGGGACAGGGATTCGCTGAAGCTTTCTTT
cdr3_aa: CSGAGQGFAEAFF

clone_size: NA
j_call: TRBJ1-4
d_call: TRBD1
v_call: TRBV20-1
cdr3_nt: TGCAGCGTTAGGCGGGACAGCTCTGAAAAACTGTTTTTT
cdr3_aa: CSVRRDSSEKLFF

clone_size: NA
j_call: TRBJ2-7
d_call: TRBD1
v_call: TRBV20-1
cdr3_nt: TGCAGTGCTACACGGACAGGGGTAAGGGGCGAGCAGTACTTC
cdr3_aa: CSATRTGVRGEQYF

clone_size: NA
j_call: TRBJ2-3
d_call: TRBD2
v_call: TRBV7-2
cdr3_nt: TGTGCCAGCAGCCCTACCATACGTGCATCTAGCGGTAGCACAGATACGCAGTATTTT
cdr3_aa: CASSPTIRASSGSTDTQYF

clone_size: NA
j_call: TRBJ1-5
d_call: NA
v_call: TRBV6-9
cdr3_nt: TGTGCCAGCAGCCTGGACGGTGGCAATCAGCCCCAGCATTTT
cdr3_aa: CASSLDGGNQPQHF

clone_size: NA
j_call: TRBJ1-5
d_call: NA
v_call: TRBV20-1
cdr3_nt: TGCAGTGCCCTTGGGAGGGCAAGGGATCAGCCCCAGCATTTT
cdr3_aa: CSALGRARDQPQHF

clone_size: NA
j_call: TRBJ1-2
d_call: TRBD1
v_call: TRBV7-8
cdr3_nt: TGTGCCAGCAGCCGCTATGAGGGGGCGCAGGACTATGGCTACACCTTC
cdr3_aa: CASSRYEGAQDYGYTF

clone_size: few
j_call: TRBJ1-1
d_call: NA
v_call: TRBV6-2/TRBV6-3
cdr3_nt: TGTGCCAGTCTGCCGCAGGGGAGGGCTGAAGCTTTCTTT
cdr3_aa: CASLPQGRAEAFF

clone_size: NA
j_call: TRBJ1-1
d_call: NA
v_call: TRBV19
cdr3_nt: TGTGCCAGTAGCGAGGGGAGGGCGAGGGTTTGGACTGAAGCTTTCTTT
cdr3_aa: CASSEGRARVWTEAFF